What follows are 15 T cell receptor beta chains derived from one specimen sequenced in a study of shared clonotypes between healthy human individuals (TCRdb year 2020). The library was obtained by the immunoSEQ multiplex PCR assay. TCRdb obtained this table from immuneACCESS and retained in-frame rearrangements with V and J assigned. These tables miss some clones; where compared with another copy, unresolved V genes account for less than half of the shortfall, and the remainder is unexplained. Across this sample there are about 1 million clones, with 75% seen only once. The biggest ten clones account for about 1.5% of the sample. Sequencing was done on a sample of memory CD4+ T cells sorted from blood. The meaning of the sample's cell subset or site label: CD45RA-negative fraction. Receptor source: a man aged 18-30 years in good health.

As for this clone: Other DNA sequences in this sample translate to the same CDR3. CDR3 nucleotide sequence: TGTGCCAGCTCCCAACTAGCGGGTACTTACAATGAGCAGTTCTTC. This encodes CASSQLAGTYNEQFF. J is TRBJ2-1 and V is TRBV18; TRBD2 agrees at 9 bases. Trimming removed 6 bases from V and 4 bases from J; junction bases left unmatched: 7. Germline V gives CDR1 KGHSH, CDR2 LQKENI. This CDR3 contains 15 residues. The variable domain in full, with the rest retrieved from reference TRBV18 and TRBJ2-1, is NAGVMQNPRHLVRRRGQEARLRCSPMKGHSHVYWYRQLPEEGLKFMVYLQKENIIDESGMPKERFSAEFPKEGPSILRIQQVVRGDSAAYFCASSQLAGTYNEQFFGPGTRLTVL.

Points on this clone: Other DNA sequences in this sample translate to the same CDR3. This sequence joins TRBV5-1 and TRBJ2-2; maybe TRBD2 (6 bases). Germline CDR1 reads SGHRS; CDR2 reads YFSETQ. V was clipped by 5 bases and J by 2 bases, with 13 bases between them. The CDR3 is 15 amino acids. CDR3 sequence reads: CASRPSGVNTGELFF. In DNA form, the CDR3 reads TGCGCCAGCAGACCCTCGGGGGTCAACACCGGGGAGCTGTTTTTT. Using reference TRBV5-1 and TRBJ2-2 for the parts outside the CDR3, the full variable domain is KAGVTQTPRYLIKTRGQQVTLSCSPISGHRSVSWYQQTPGQGLQFLFEYFSETQRNKGNFPGRFSGRQFSNSRSEMNVSTLELGDSALYLCASRPSGVNTGELFFGEGSRLTVL.

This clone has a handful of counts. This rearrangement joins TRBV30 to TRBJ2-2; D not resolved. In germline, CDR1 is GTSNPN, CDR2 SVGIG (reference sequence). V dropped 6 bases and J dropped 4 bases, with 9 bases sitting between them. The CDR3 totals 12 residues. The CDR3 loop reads CACQRGTGELFF. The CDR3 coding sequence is TGTGCCTGCCAACGAGGCACCGGGGAGCTGTTTTTT.

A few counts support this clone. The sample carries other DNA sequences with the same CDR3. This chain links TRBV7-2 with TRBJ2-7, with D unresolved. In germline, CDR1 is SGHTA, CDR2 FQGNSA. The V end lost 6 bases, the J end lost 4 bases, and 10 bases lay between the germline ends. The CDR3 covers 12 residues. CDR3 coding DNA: TGTGCCAGCAGTCCACAACAATACGAGCAGTACTTC. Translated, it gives CASSPQQYEQYF.

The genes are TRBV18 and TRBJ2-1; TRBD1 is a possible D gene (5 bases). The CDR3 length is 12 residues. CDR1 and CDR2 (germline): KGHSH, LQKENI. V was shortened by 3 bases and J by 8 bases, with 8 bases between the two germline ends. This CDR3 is CASSPRAHEQFF. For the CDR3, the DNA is TGTGCCAGCTCACCCAGGGCCCATGAGCAGTTCTTC.

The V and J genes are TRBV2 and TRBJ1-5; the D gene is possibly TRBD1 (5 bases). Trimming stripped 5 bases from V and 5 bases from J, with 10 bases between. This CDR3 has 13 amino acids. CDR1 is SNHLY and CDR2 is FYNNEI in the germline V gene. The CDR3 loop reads CASSRDGDQPQHF. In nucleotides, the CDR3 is TGTGCCAGCAGTCGGGACGGGGATCAGCCCCAGCATTTT.

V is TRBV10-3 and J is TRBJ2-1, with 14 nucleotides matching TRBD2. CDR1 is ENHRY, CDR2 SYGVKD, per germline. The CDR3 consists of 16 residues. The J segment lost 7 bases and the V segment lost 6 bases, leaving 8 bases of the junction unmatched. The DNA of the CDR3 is TGTGCCATCAGCCAAGGGACTAGCGGGAGCGATAATGAGCAGTTCTTC. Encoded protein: CAISQGTSGSDNEQFF.

The CDR3 DNA sequence: TGCGCCAGCAGCTTCCAATCAGAGCCAAATGCAGAGCAGTACTTC. Amino acid sequence: CASSFQSEPNAEQYF. V and J are TRBV5-1 and TRBJ2-7, with D unclear. This CDR3 comprises 15 residues. V lost 2 bases, J lost 7 bases, and 19 bases lay in between. Germline V gives CDR1 SGHRS, CDR2 YFSETQ.

The DNA of the CDR3 is TGTGCCAGCAGTATAACCACTAGCGGGGGCCTCCTACGAGATCAGTACTTC. Its translation is CASSITTSGGLLRDQYF. The chain recombines TRBV28 with TRBJ2-7; 11 nucleotides align to TRBD2. CDR1 and CDR2 (germline): MDHEN, SYDVKM. The CDR3 covers 17 residues. With 5 bases clipped from V and 10 bases from J, the junction kept 19 bases outside the gene matches.

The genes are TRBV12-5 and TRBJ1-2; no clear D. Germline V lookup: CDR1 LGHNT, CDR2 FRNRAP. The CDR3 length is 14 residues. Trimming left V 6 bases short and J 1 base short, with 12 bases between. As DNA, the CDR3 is TGTGCTAGTGGACGTTCCCGGTTTAACTATGGCTACACCTTC. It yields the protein CASGRSRFNYGYTF.

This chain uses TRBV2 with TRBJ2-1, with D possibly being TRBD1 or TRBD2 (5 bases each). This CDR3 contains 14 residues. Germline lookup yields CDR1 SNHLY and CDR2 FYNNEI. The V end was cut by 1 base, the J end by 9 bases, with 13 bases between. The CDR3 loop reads CASSEEAGTGEQFF. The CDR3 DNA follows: TGTGCCAGCAGTGAAGAGGCAGGGACGGGTGAGCAGTTCTTC. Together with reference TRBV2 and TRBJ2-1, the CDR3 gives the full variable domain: EPEVTQTPSHQVTQMGQEVILRCVPISNHLYFYWYRQILGQKVEFLVSFYNNEISEKSEIFDDQFSVERPDGSNFTLKIRSTKLEDSAMYFCASSEEAGTGEQFFGPGTRLTVL.

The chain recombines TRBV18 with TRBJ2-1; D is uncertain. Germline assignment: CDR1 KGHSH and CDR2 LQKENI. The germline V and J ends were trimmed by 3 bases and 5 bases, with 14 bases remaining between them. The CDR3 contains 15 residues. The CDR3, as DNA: TGTGCCAGCTCACCGAACACCCCTTGGGACAATGAGCAGTTCTTC. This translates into CASSPNTPWDNEQFF.

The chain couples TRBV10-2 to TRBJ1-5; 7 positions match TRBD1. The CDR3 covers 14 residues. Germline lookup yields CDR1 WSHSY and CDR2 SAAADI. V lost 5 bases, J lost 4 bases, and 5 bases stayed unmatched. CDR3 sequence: CASSMGQNNQPQHF. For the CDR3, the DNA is TGCGCCAGCAGTATGGGACAGAATAATCAGCCCCAGCATTTT.

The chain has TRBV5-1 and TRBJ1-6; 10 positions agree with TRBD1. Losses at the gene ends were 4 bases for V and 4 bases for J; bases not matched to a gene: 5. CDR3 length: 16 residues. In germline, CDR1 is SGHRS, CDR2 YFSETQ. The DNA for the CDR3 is TGCGCCAGCAGCCCGGGACAGGGGAATTATAATTCACCCCTCCACTTT. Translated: CASSPGQGNYNSPLHF.

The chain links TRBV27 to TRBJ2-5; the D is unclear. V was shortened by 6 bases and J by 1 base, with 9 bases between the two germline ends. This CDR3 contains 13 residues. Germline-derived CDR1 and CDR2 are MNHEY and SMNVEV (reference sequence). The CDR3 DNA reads TGTGCCAGCAGCCGTAGCCCCCAAGAGACCCAGTACTTC. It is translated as CASSRSPQETQYF.